The sequence of this TCR beta chain was determined in a study of post-analysis software for immune sequencing data. Study context: Included courses were relapsing-remitting and secondary progressive multiple sclerosis; progressive-relapsing multiple sclerosis was also included.

Each TCR beta cDNA library carried unique molecular identifiers. Input amounts of about 0.95 to 10 million T cells were used. These gave 500,000 or so cDNA molecules, so each molecule approximated one T cell. TCRdb analysed the PCR reads with MiXCR anew, one entry per CDR3 protein. The sample holds about 540,000 distinct CDR3 sequences; approximately 31% are singletons and the top ten take around 6%. General study points: Controls showed significantly higher normalized Chao1 diversity than did multiple sclerosis patients.

Points on this clonotype: Its target is not known.

The receptor was isolated from a girl aged 2-17 years with multiple sclerosis. Sequenced: blood.

The CDR3 DNA is TGCGCCAGCAGCCAAATATCCGGACCTTATGGCTACACCTTC. It codes for CASSQISGPYGYTF. J is TRBJ1-2 and V is TRBV4-1; D uncertain. V lost 2 bases, J lost 5 bases, and 12 bases lay in between. Germline assignment: CDR1 MGHRA and CDR2 YSYEKL. The CDR3 has 14 residues.